This record concerns one T cell receptor (beta chain) sequence. Its matching antigen is unknown. Looked up from germline, CDR1 is MNHEY and CDR2 is SMNVEV (reference sequence). Germline trimming cut 0 bases from V and 7 bases from J; bases unmatched to any gene: 2. The CDR3 is made up of 13 amino acids. This entry is derived from a study of T cells after yellow fever vaccination. Study summary: The fractions with low cell numbers were processed using SMART-Seq v4 Ultra Low Input. Overall study findings and caveats: The CD4 compartment and the CD8 compartment contained a small share of clonotypes in common. A secondary response was less intense yet reached its peak sooner, at day 5 versus 15. The booster response re-showed most primary clones: 96% CD4, approximately 90% CD8.

MiXCR, run by TCRdb on the 5' RACE reads, gives a single entry per CDR3 protein. The profile shows fewer than 650,000 distinct CDR3 sequences, 21% of them singletons. The input for sequencing was PBMCs, taken approximately 22 days after the first yellow fever vaccination. The receptor comes from a man younger than 30 who received the YFV17D yellow fever vaccine. The chain combines TRBV27 with TRBJ1-2; TRBD1 matches at 7 bases. CDR3 in amino acids: CASSLSSGGGYTF. The CDR3 coding sequence is TGTGCCAGCAGTTTATCATCAGGGGGTGGCTACACCTTC.